A single sample gave rise to the 15 T cell receptor beta chains below, sequenced in a study of cytomegalovirus exposure and HLA in healthy donors. Primers included in the PCR were 60 Vbeta and 13 Jbeta primers. Data came from immunoSEQ multiplex PCR; TCRdb stores just in-frame clones and leaves some out. Of around 97,000 clones listed, roughly four fifths are singletons. The sample consisted of PBMCs. The receptors here all came from a middle-aged man in good health and CMV-seronegative.

The rearrangement uses TRBV6-5 and TRBJ2-7, with D perhaps matching TRBD1 (6 bases). The V end was cut by 0 bases, the J end by 5 bases, with 11 bases between. This CDR3 has 14 amino acids. From germline, CDR1 is MNHEY and CDR2 SVGAGI. CDR3 amino acids: CASSYSQGRHEQYF. The CDR3 nucleotides read TGTGCCAGCAGTTACTCGCAGGGGCGACACGAGCAGTACTTC.

The chain uses TRBV5-4 and TRBJ1-6; 11 bases fit TRBD1. The CDR3 contains 17 residues. Germline values: CDR1 SGHNT, CDR2 YYREEE (reference sequence). V dropped 4 bases and J dropped 7; count of bases not matched to a gene: 10. CDR3 nucleotide sequence: TGTGCCAGCAGCACCCGGGACAGGGGGTCAGGGAATTCACCCCTCCACTTT. It translates to CASSTRDRGSGNSPLHF.

The rearrangement uses TRBV7-2 and TRBJ2-3; a possible D gene is TRBD1 (6 bases). CDR3 length equals 17 residues. Trimming took off 3 bases at V and 0 bases at J, with 16 bases between the two ends. Germline assignment: CDR1 SGHTA and CDR2 FQGNSA. DNA for the CDR3: TGTGCCAGCAGCTTGGAGACAGGACGAACTAGCACAGATACGCAGTATTTT. This gives the protein CASSLETGRTSTDTQYF.

The genes are TRBV5-4 and TRBJ2-3; 10 bases align to TRBD2. The V and J ends lost 2 bases and 5 bases, in that order; junction bases with no gene match: 2. Germline CDR1 reads SGHNT; CDR2 reads YYREEE (reference sequence). This CDR3 region has 14 residues. CDR3 DNA sequence: TGTGCCAGCAGCTTTGAGCGGGGGGGAGATACGCAGTATTTT. It translates to CASSFERGGDTQYF.

The chain carries TRBV5-4 and TRBJ1-2; TRBD1 matches 7 bases. Germline V gene lookup returns CDR1 SGHNT and CDR2 YYREEE (reference sequence). With V trimmed by 6 bases and J by 6 bases, 11 bases remained unmatched. This CDR3 region has 14 residues. For the CDR3, the DNA is TGTGCCAGCAACAAAGGTGACAGGGAACATGGCTACACCTTC. Encoded protein: CASNKGDREHGYTF.

This clone was detected a few times. This sequence joins TRBV5-1 and TRBJ1-2; D not certain. Trimming removed 0 bases at V and 0 bases at J, with 6 bases between. The CDR3 is made up of 14 amino acids. Germline values: CDR1 SGHRS, CDR2 YFSETQ. CDR3 DNA sequence: TGCGCCAGCAGCTTGGTCCAGGCTAACTATGGCTACACCTTC. It translates to CASSLVQANYGYTF.

This chain joins TRBV2 and TRBJ2-7, with 9 bases identical to TRBD2. Germline CDR1 is SNHLY and CDR2 is FYNNEI. Germline trimming cut 3 bases from V and 3 bases from J; bases unmatched to any gene: 3. CDR3 length: 14 residues. The CDR3 loop reads CASSEKAGGYEQYF. DNA of the CDR3: TGTGCCAGCAGTGAGAAAGCGGGGGGCTACGAGCAGTACTTC.

V usage is TRBV7-9 and J usage is TRBJ2-7; TRBD1 agrees at 7 bases. After removal of 5 bases from V and 2 bases from J, the junction contained 3 bases not matched to a gene. Germline values: CDR1 SEHNR, CDR2 FQNEAQ (reference sequence). The CDR3 contains 13 residues. CDR3 residues: CASSRDRAYEQYF. In DNA form, the CDR3 reads TGTGCCAGCAGCCGGGACAGAGCCTACGAGCAGTACTTC.

The V call is TRBV2, the J call TRBJ2-3, with a weak D call TRBD2 (6 bases). The V and J ends lost 6 bases and 3 bases respectively, with 13 bases between them. The length of the CDR3 is 14 residues. The germline gives CDR1 SNHLY, CDR2 FYNNEI. Here the CDR3 DNA reads TGTGCCAGCAGGAGAGGAGGGGATACAGATACGCAGTATTTT. Translated: CASRRGGDTDTQYF.

The rearrangement uses TRBV28 and TRBJ1-2, with D possibly TRBD1 on 5 matching bases. V lost 6 bases and J 1 base, leaving 9 bases between the germline ends. The CDR3 runs to 13 residues. Germline V CDR1 and CDR2: MDHEN, SYDVKM. The CDR3 loop is CASSSGFNYGYTF. The CDR3 region has the DNA TGTGCCAGCAGCTCAGGGTTTAACTATGGCTACACCTTC.

The table lists this clone with a few counts. The gene calls are TRBV5-1 and TRBJ2-7; the match to TRBD1 covers 9 bases. The CDR3 totals 13 residues. The ends lost 4 bases at V and 4 bases at J; junction bases unmatched: 3. Germline V gene sequence: CDR1 SGHRS, CDR2 YFSETQ. CDR3 coding DNA: TGCGCCAGCAGCCTGGACAGGGGTTACGAGCAGTACTTC. Translated, it gives CASSLDRGYEQYF.

The CDR3 here is CASSGSTGFRTDTQYF. CDR3 in DNA: TGTGCCAGCAGTGGGTCGACAGGGTTCAGGACAGATACGCAGTATTTT. The V gene is TRBV2, the J gene TRBJ2-3; 7 bases align to TRBD1. V was clipped by 4 bases and J by 3 bases; unmatched bases: 10. Germline loops: CDR1 SNHLY, CDR2 FYNNEI. The CDR3 sequence is 16 residues long. Full variable domain (missing parts from reference TRBV2 and TRBJ2-3): EPEVTQTPSHQVTQMGQEVILRCVPISNHLYFYWYRQILGQKVEFLVSFYNNEISEKSEIFDDQFSVERPDGSNFTLKIRSTKLEDSAMYFCASSGSTGFRTDTQYFGPGTRLTVL.

This sequence joins TRBV30 and TRBJ2-5, with 7 positions matching TRBD1. The ends lost 2 bases at V and 5 bases at J; junction bases unmatched: 8. There are 14 residues in the CDR3. The germline V gene has CDR1 GTSNPN and CDR2 SVGIG (reference sequence). CDR3: CAWSLTGVRETQYF. The DNA for the CDR3 is TGTGCCTGGAGTCTTACAGGGGTCCGGGAGACCCAGTACTTC. Full variable domain (rest looked up from reference TRBV30 and TRBJ2-5): SQTIHQWPATLVQPVGSPLSLECTVEGTSNPNLYWYRQAAGRGLQLLFYSVGIGQISSEVPQNLSASRPQDRQFILSSKKLLLSDSGFYLCAWSLTGVRETQYFGPGTRLLVL.

The chain employs TRBV5-4 and TRBJ1-1; TRBD1 is a possible D gene (6 bases). This CDR3 contains 15 residues. Germline assignment: CDR1 SGHNT and CDR2 YYREEE (reference sequence). Trimming removed 0 bases at V and 7 bases at J, with 16 bases between. Here the CDR3 reads CASSLGGRGVGEAFF. The CDR3 region has the DNA TGTGCCAGCAGCTTGGGAGGGAGGGGGGTTGGTGAAGCTTTCTTT.

V gene TRBV7-9 combines with J gene TRBJ1-3; TRBD1 aligns across 8 bases. Trimming at V came to 3 bases and at J to 4 bases, leaving 5 bases not matched to a gene. This CDR3 comprises 15 residues. The V gene's germline CDR1 is SEHNR and CDR2 FQNEAQ (reference sequence). CDR3 residues: CASSFQGASGNTIYF. The CDR3 nucleotides are TGTGCCAGCAGCTTCCAGGGGGCTTCCGGAAACACCATATATTTT.